This T cell receptor beta chain was identified in a study of control samples from healthy donors and cancer patients. The CDR3 is 12 amino acids. With V trimmed by 3 bases and J by 7 bases, 0 bases remained unmatched. Germline V gives CDR1 MRHNA, CDR2 SNTAGT. Method: immunoSEQ multiplex PCR; TCRdb's copy keeps in-frame clones and lacks some. In the table there are fewer than 100,000 clones, roughly 82% of which are singletons. Only a few counts were recorded for this clone. This sequence was found in a man aged 55 to 70 in good health. The chain links TRBV6-4 to TRBJ2-1, with 7 bases that match TRBD2. The sequencing input was blood. The CDR3 bases are TGTGCCAGCAGTGAGGGAGGGAATGAGCAGTTCTTC. Translated: CASSEGGNEQFF.